A selection of T cell receptor beta chains follows, all from one sample in a study of blood T cells in healthy people across ages. TCRdb re-derived calls from the 5' RACE reads in MiXCR, one entry per CDR3 protein. This sample yields 1.5 million to 2 million distinct CDR3 sequences, of which roughly 50% are seen a single time; around 2.1% belongs to the top ten. The sample was blood. The receptors were gathered from a woman in her thirties or forties in good health. Both conserved end residues are part of each CDR3. The D gene is left open where the match is weak. Size is omitted from some rows. Given values are once, few, many or a class for expanded clones.

j_call v_call d_call clone_size cdr3_nt cdr3_aa
TRBJ2-5 TRBV5-1 TRBD2 - TGCGCCAGCAGCTTGTTTAGCGGGGAGATAAATGAGCAGTACTTC CASSLFSGEINEQYF
TRBJ2-4 TRBV5-1 - - TGCGCCAGCAGCTCAGATAACAGGGTATATGGCAAAAACATTCAGTACTTC CASSSDNRVYGKNIQYF
TRBJ2-1 TRBV7-2 - - TGTGCCAGCAGCTTAGTACATAGCTCCTACAATGAGCAGTTCTTC CASSLVHSSYNEQFF
TRBJ2-1 TRBV5-1 TRBD2 - TGCGCCAGCAGCTCAGTTAGCGGGGGCTCCTACAATGAGCAGTTCTTC CASSSVSGGSYNEQFF
TRBJ2-1 TRBV5-1 TRBD1 few TGCGCCAGCAGATTGGCGACAGGGTCCACCTACAATGAGCAGTTCTTC CASRLATGSTYNEQFF
TRBJ2-7 TRBV15 - - TGTGCCACCAGCAGAGCGGGGGAATTGGGCTACGAGCAGTACTTC CATSRAGELGYEQYF
TRBJ2-1 TRBV4-2 TRBD2 - TGTGCCAGCAACCGGGAGGGTAACAATGAGCAGTTCTTC CASNREGNNEQFF
TRBJ2-7 TRBV11-2 TRBD2 - TGTGCCAGCAGCCCGGGACTAGCCTACAATGAGCAGTACTTC CASSPGLAYNEQYF
TRBJ2-7 TRBV28 - - TGTGCCAGCAGTATACAACAGGAGACCTACGAGCAGTACTTC CASSIQQETYEQYF
TRBJ2-5 TRBV7-9 - - TGTGCCAGCAGCTTACCGGCGGAGATCGCCCAAGAGACCCAGTACTTC CASSLPAEIAQETQYF
TRBJ2-1 TRBV12-3/TRBV12-4 - few TGTGCCAGCAGTTTAGGGGGTAAGGAGTTCTTC CASSLGGKEFF
TRBJ2-1 TRBV7-2 - - TGTGCCAGCAGCTTAGAACGGGACATAAAGGTGCAGTTCTTC CASSLERDIKVQFF
TRBJ2-1 TRBV5-8 - - TGTGCCAGCAGCATAGTAACAGGGTCGTTAAGCTCCTACAATGAGCAGTTCTTC CASSIVTGSLSSYNEQFF
TRBJ1-6 TRBV6-6 - - TGTGCCAGCAGTTATAACGGGAACCTTAATTCACCCCTCCACTTT CASSYNGNLNSPLHF
TRBJ2-5 TRBV5-1 - - TGCGCCAGCAGCTTGGTATCGCGGGGGCCGGAGGAGACCCAGTACTTC CASSLVSRGPEETQYF
TRBJ2-1 TRBV19 TRBD1 once TGTGCCAGTAGTATTACGGGACAGGGGGCAGGTGAGCAGTTCTTC CASSITGQGAGEQFF
TRBJ2-3 TRBV7-2 - - TGTGCCAGCAGCTTAGTCGGACTAAAGTATTTT CASSLVGLKYF
TRBJ2-5 TRBV11-2 - few TGTGCCAGCAGCTTACAGGGATTCCCCCAAGAGACCCAGTACTTC CASSLQGFPQETQYF
TRBJ1-2 TRBV6-2/TRBV6-3 - - TGTGCCAGCAGTTACGGGGGTAAGGGTGGCTACACCTTC CASSYGGKGGYTF
TRBJ1-2 TRBV4-3 TRBD1 - TGCGCCAGCAGCCCGAACAGGGGGCTAAACTATGGCTACACCTTC CASSPNRGLNYGYTF
TRBJ2-7 TRBV7-9 TRBD2 - TGTGCCAGCAGCGCGACTAGCGGGGAGGTCAAGCAGTACTTC CASSATSGEVKQYF
TRBJ2-1 TRBV4-3 - few TGCGCCAGCAGCCAAGATGTGGGGGGGCTGGATGAGCAGTTCTTC CASSQDVGGLDEQFF
TRBJ2-1 TRBV10-2 - - TGCCCCAGCAGTGACCCCCTTAGGGCCTACAATGAGCAGTTCTTC CPSSDPLRAYNEQFF
TRBJ1-2 TRBV7-2 - few TGTGCCAGCAGCTTAGGTGTGTCATATGGCTACACCTTC CASSLGVSYGYTF
TRBJ1-2 TRBV20-1 TRBD1 few TGCAGTGCTAGAGATCTCGGACAGGTCTATGGCTACACCTTC CSARDLGQVYGYTF
TRBJ2-7 TRBV2 - - TGTGCCAGCAGTGAAAGGGGAGTCTTGATCACTAGGGTCTACGAGCAGTACTTC CASSERGVLITRVYEQYF